The entry below describes one T cell receptor (beta chain). The data are from a study of blood T cell repertoires in COVID-19. Background on the study: Specimens from acute and convalescent COVID-19 originated in the United States, Italy and Spain. PBMCs, B-cell-depleted T cells, or T cells provided the cDNA or gDNA that made up the material.

The trim removed 4 bases at V and 0 bases at J, leaving 1 base unmatched. CDR3 length equals 15 residues. The germline gives CDR1 SGHKS, CDR2 YYEKEE (reference sequence). How the authors handled the data: The authors estimated nucleated cell counts from reference gene primer amplification. This table comes from immunoSEQ multiplex PCR, and its TCRdb copy is limited to in-frame clones, with some not included. V, J and clone size are taken as reported in that table, and D and trimming were inferred from the DNA itself. Of 150,000 to 200,000 clones detected, about 82% appear once; the ten largest clones hold about 5.5%.

The TCR originated in a woman in her 30s with acute or convalescent COVID-19. The chain couples TRBV5-5 to TRBJ2-2; TRBD2 matches at 9 bases. Sequencing used peripheral blood. The CDR3 here is CASSGGGANTGELFF. In nucleotides, the CDR3 is TGTGCCAGCAGCGGCGGGGGGGCGAACACCGGGGAGCTGTTTTTT.